These 23 T cell receptor beta chains share one sample of origin, sequenced in a study of T cell repertoires in cytomegalovirus infection. No antigen has been assigned to these receptors. TCRdb reanalysed the reads using MiXCR and keeps one entry per CDR3 protein. Seen here are some 350,000 distinct CDR3 sequences, just under 30% observed once, and the top ten hold around 20%. The source material was cultured PBMCs, sampled from culture after CMV antigen stimulation. The source is a human donor in good health (CMV status not recorded). Some clones in this sample may be carry-over from other donors' samples.

In this sample, this clonotype turned up a few times. This chain connects TRBV7-2 to TRBJ1-4; no clear D. With 5 bases removed from V and 7 bases from J, the gap between germline ends came to 11 bases. The germline gives CDR1 SGHTA, CDR2 FQGNSA. CDR3 length equals 13 residues. CDR3 region: CASSTPLGEKLFF. As DNA, the CDR3 is TGTGCCAGCAGCACACCGTTGGGTGAAAAACTGTTTTTT.

This chain joins TRBV7-9 and TRBJ1-2; the D gene is possibly TRBD1 (6 bases). V lost 2 bases and J 3 bases, leaving 16 bases between the germline ends. Germline lookup yields CDR1 SEHNR and CDR2 FQNEAQ (reference sequence). The CDR3 consists of 16 residues. CDR3 DNA sequence: TGTGCCAGCAGCTTAAGTACAGGGAGGAGGGACTATGGCTACACCTTC. Translation: CASSLSTGRRDYGYTF.

This clonotype was counted ten times or more. The V call is TRBV7-6, the J call TRBJ2-1; TRBD2 is a possible D gene (7 bases). Per germline, CDR1 SGHVS and CDR2 FNYEAQ. The ends were cut back, 1 base at V and 4 bases at J, with 11 bases in the middle. This CDR3 contains 15 residues. As DNA, the CDR3 is TGTGCCAGCAGCTTAGGGGGGGGCCTATACAATGAGCAGTTCTTC. This gives the protein CASSLGGGLYNEQFF.

In this sample, this clonotype turned up a few times. V usage is TRBV28 and J usage is TRBJ2-1; tentatively, D is TRBD1 (5 bases). CDR3 length: 16 amino acids. The ends were cut back, 3 bases at V and 0 bases at J, with 12 bases in the middle. Germline V gene data show CDR1 as MDHEN and CDR2 as SYDVKM. CDR3: CASSFYRGHSYNEQFF. Written as DNA, the CDR3 is TGTGCCAGCAGTTTTTATCGCGGACACTCCTACAATGAGCAGTTCTTC.

CDR3 nucleotides: TGTGCCAGCAGCTTACAGACGAACACCGGGGAGCTGTTTTTT. Its translation: CASSLQTNTGELFF. The chain is built from TRBV7-8 and TRBJ2-2, with D hard to call. Trimming removed 2 bases from V and 0 bases from J, with 4 bases in between. The CDR3 sequence is 14 residues long. Germline CDR1 is SGHVS and CDR2 is FQNEAQ. Drawing the rest from reference TRBV7-8 and TRBJ2-2, the complete variable domain is GAGVSQSPRYKVAKRGQDVALRCDPISGHVSLFWYQQALGQGPEFLTYFQNEAQLDKSGLPSDRFFAERPEGSVSTLKIQRTQQEDSAVYLCASSLQTNTGELFFGEGSRLTVL.

This clonotype was seen a handful of times. The chain couples TRBV7-8 to TRBJ2-3; 11 bases fit TRBD2. Trimming removed 4 bases from V and 3 bases from J; junction bases left unmatched: 6. CDR1 is SGHVS, CDR2 FQNEAQ, per germline. This CDR3 region has 16 residues. CDR3: CASSSKLAGVTDTQYF. The CDR3 bases are TGTGCCAGCAGCTCCAAACTAGCGGGGGTTACAGATACGCAGTATTTT.

The rearrangement joins TRBV7-3 to TRBJ2-3; D possibly corresponds to TRBD2 (6 bases). V lost 1 base, J lost 4 bases, and 9 bases lay in between. CDR1 and CDR2 from the germline V gene are SGHTA and FQGTGA. CDR3 size: 14 residues. CDR3 sequence (DNA): TGTGCCAGCAGCTTAAAGACTAGGGCAGATACGCAGTATTTT. Its translation is CASSLKTRADTQYF.

V gene TRBV12-5 combines with J gene TRBJ1-2; D uncertain. The CDR3 runs 12 residues. Germline lookup yields CDR1 LGHNT and CDR2 FRNRAP. Between the trimmed V and J ends, which lost 1 base and 8 bases, there was a span of 8 bases. CDR3 region: CASGLEGSGYTF. The CDR3 nucleotides are TGTGCTAGTGGTTTGGAGGGCTCGGGCTACACCTTC.

In this sample, this clonotype turned up a few times. The chain links TRBV7-2 to TRBJ1-5; weak D call: TRBD1 (5 bases). Trimming pared 7 bases from V and 0 bases from J, leaving 13 bases between. The CDR3 extends over 15 amino acids. The V gene's germline CDR1 is SGHTA and CDR2 FQGNSA. The CDR3 loop reads CASTRGGTSNQPQHF. CDR3 nucleotides: TGTGCCAGCACCCGGGGGGGGACTAGCAATCAGCCCCAGCATTTT. Full variable domain (rest looked up from reference TRBV7-2 and TRBJ1-5): GAGVSQSPSNKVTEKGKDVELRCDPISGHTALYWYRQSLGQGLEFLIYFQGNSAPDKSGLPSDRFSAERTGGSVSTLTIQRTQQEDSAVYLCASTRGGTSNQPQHFGDGTRLSIL.

This clonotype appeared a few times. This chain links TRBV18 with TRBJ2-7; TRBD1 matches at 9 bases. The CDR3 consists of 15 residues. J lost 3 bases, V lost 3 bases, and 6 bases had no gene match. CDR1 is KGHSH, CDR2 LQKENI, per germline. The CDR3 loop is CASSPRDRVNYEQYF. The CDR3 DNA is TGTGCCAGCTCACCTAGGGACAGGGTGAACTACGAGCAGTACTTC.

The J gene is TRBJ2-7, the V gene TRBV19, with a weak D call TRBD2 (5 bases). Between the trimmed V and J ends, which lost 9 bases and 2 bases, there was a span of 11 bases. There are 12 residues in the CDR3. Germline CDR1 LNHDA, CDR2 SQIVND (reference sequence). In DNA form, the CDR3 reads TGTGCCAGGCCGGAGAGGGCCTACGAGCAGTACTTC. Residues: CARPERAYEQYF.

V is TRBV20-1 and J is TRBJ1-5; TRBD1 is a possible D gene (6 bases). CDR1 and CDR2 from the germline V gene are DFQATT and SNEGSKA (reference sequence). V shed 3 bases and J shed 1 base, with 13 bases lying between them. The CDR3 has 15 residues. CDR3 loop: CSASYRVRSNQPQHF. The CDR3 coding sequence is TGCAGTGCTAGTTACAGGGTAAGAAGCAATCAGCCCCAGCATTTT.

This chain links TRBV7-9 with TRBJ2-5; D is perhaps TRBD1 (5 bases). The germline V gene has CDR1 SEHNR and CDR2 FQNEAQ (reference sequence). V was pared by 1 base and J by 7 bases, with 13 bases between. The CDR3 loop spans 14 amino acids. The CDR3 here is CASSLEGLTGTQYF. CDR3 nucleotide sequence: TGTGCCAGCAGCTTAGAAGGTCTTACAGGGACCCAGTACTTC.

This rearrangement joins TRBV2 to TRBJ2-5, with a weak D call TRBD1 (5 bases). The V and J ends lost 2 bases and 5 bases respectively, with 15 bases between them. Germline CDR1 SNHLY, CDR2 FYNNEI. This CDR3 is built from 15 residues. The CDR3 loop is CASSELRAGWETQYF. CDR3 DNA: TGTGCCAGCAGTGAACTGAGAGCAGGGTGGGAGACCCAGTACTTC.

The J gene is TRBJ2-7, the V gene TRBV28; D is perhaps TRBD1 or TRBD2 (5 bases each). The CDR3 runs 17 residues. Germline V gives CDR1 MDHEN, CDR2 SYDVKM. Trimming left V 4 bases short and J 5 bases short, with 24 bases between. The CDR3 spells CASSSTRDGLAVDEQYF. CDR3 coding DNA: TGTGCCAGCAGTTCCACTCGGGACGGCCTAGCAGTCGACGAGCAGTACTTC.

This clonotype was observed a handful of times. The chain carries TRBV27 and TRBJ1-4, with D perhaps matching TRBD1 (5 bases). This CDR3 has 13 residues. V shed 3 bases and J shed 7 bases, with 9 bases lying between them. Germline V CDR1 and CDR2: MNHEY, SMNVEV (reference sequence). CDR3 residues: CASSLVRGEKLFF. Here the CDR3 DNA reads TGTGCCAGCAGTTTGGTGAGGGGTGAAAAACTGTTTTTT.

The sample holds a few counts of this clonotype. The chain recombines TRBV10-3 with TRBJ2-1; 7 bases are a match to TRBD2. The V segment lost 6 bases and the J segment 3 bases; nucleotides outside the gene matches: 8. This CDR3 contains 15 residues. Germline V gene data show CDR1 as ENHRY and CDR2 as SYGVKD. The CDR3 DNA reads TGTGCCATCAGGGATAGCGGGCCTCGCTACAATGAGCAGTTCTTC. Translating gives CAIRDSGPRYNEQFF.

The gene calls are TRBV9 and TRBJ1-1; D unclear. V was clipped by 3 bases and J by 2 bases, with 11 bases between them. The CDR3 contains 14 residues. Germline CDR1 reads SGDLS; CDR2 reads YYNGEE. The CDR3 sequence is CASSGSTANTEAFF. CDR3 bases: TGTGCCAGCAGCGGGTCTACAGCTAACACTGAAGCTTTCTTT.

This clonotype was seen a handful of times. CDR3 bases: TGTGCCAGCTCACCAAAGCTAGCGGGAGCAGATACGCAGTATTTT. Amino acids: CASSPKLAGADTQYF. The J gene is TRBJ2-3, the V gene TRBV18, with 10 bases lining up with TRBD2. Trimming removed 2 bases from V and 4 bases from J; junction bases left unmatched: 3. The CDR3 length is 15 residues. Germline V gene sequence: CDR1 KGHSH, CDR2 LQKENI.

V and J are TRBV7-3 and TRBJ2-5; 11 bases match TRBD2. The CDR3 is made up of 16 amino acids. CDR1 and CDR2 (germline): SGHTA, FQGTGA. V trimming: 5 bases; J trimming: 2 bases; junction bases outside the gene matches: 7. The CDR3 here is CASSPRLAGRQETQYF. For the CDR3, the DNA is TGTGCCAGCAGCCCCCGACTAGCGGGGAGACAAGAGACCCAGTACTTC.

This clonotype came up many times. The rearrangement uses TRBV7-8 and TRBJ2-3; D unresolved. Trimming stripped 2 bases from V and 0 bases from J, with 18 bases between. CDR3 length: 18 residues. Per germline, CDR1 SGHVS and CDR2 FQNEAQ. CDR3 in amino acids: CASSLISFPSPSTDTQYF. In DNA, the CDR3 is TGTGCCAGCAGCTTAATATCTTTCCCTAGTCCTAGCACAGATACGCAGTATTTT.

This clonotype was recorded a few times. V is TRBV7-3 and J is TRBJ1-1; D unresolved. The CDR3 has 13 residues. V was pared by 5 bases and J by 5 bases, with 12 bases between. The V gene's germline CDR1 is SGHTA and CDR2 FQGTGA. CDR3: CASSPSAQTEAFF. In nucleotides, the CDR3 is TGTGCCAGCAGCCCCAGTGCGCAAACTGAAGCTTTCTTT.

The J gene is TRBJ2-2, the V gene TRBV6-6, with D unresolved. CDR1 is MNHNY and CDR2 is SVGAGI in the germline V gene (reference sequence). V was clipped by 2 bases and J by 2 bases, with 6 bases between them. The CDR3 has 14 amino acids. Written as DNA, the CDR3 is TGTGCCAGCAGTTACCTCGCTAACACCGGGGAGCTGTTTTTT. As protein: CASSYLANTGELFF.